The sequence of this T cell receptor beta chain was determined in a study of shared clonotypes between healthy human individuals. Study-wide results and caveats: Lower generation probabilities were found for non-shared clonotypes than for those shared by all four donors.

Sorted-subset replicate PCR reactions contained approximately 190 ng DNA, corresponding to roughly 29,000 T cell genomes. The assay was immunoSEQ multiplex PCR, and TCRdb's table has in-frame clones only and misses some. The table records a few million clones, 90% to 95% of them present only once. HIV-negative, healthy adults without recent acute infections or vaccinations were the donors. The CD4+ fraction was divided into a CD45RA+ naive subset and a CD45RA-negative memory subset. A word on this clone: What it recognizes is unknown.

Germline CDR1 reads MDHEN; CDR2 reads SYDVKM. This CDR3 contains 20 residues. J was trimmed by 2 bases and V by 1 base; bases with no gene match: 14. Source material: naive CD4+ T cells from PBMCs. As for subset: CD45RA+ positively selected. The sequence derives from a man between 18 and 35 years old in good health. Some clones in this sample may be carry-over from other donors' samples. V is TRBV28 and J is TRBJ2-2; TRBD1 aligns across 9 bases. For the CDR3, the DNA is TGTGCCAGCAGTTTATCGGGGACAGGGCGTCCGCACATAAACACCGGGGAGCTGTTTTTT. It is translated as CASSLSGTGRPHINTGELFF.